A selection of T cell receptor beta chains follows, all from one sample in a study of shared clonotypes between healthy human individuals. Some clones are missing from TCRdb's copy, which holds only in-frame ones; the method was immunoSEQ multiplex PCR. Of some 740,000 clones listed, 90% to 95% are singletons. Material for sequencing was naive CD8+ T cells sorted from blood. These TCRs come from a man between 25 and 39 years old in good health. Both conserved end residues are trimmed from each CDR3. Size is omitted from some rows. Given values are once, few, many or a class for expanded clones.

abundance | v_gene | CDR3aa
. | TRBV9 | ASSGYPETGTSGVVRETQY
. | TRBV28 | ASSPGLQETQY
. | TRBV27 | ASSLGLEQY
. | TRBV19 | ASSPGTPEAF
. | TRBV19 | ASSLDRGETDTQY
. | TRBV27 | ASTTGGQPQH
. | TRBV9 | ASSVKRTVSPYEQY
. | TRBV9 | ASSRRTSGRVTGELF
. | TRBV7-6 | ASSPTGGSGNTIY
. | TRBV19 | ASSIQGRGDSYEQY
. | TRBV27 | ASSFGTNYGYT
. | TRBV10-1 | ASSEEVYTEAF
. | TRBV4-1 | ASSQGTVAYEQY
once | TRBV7-2 | ASSLFSQSSYEQY
. | TRBV21-1 | ASSKEDDRDQNQPQH
. | TRBV6-1 | ASSDSLEFGEQY
. | TRBV4-1 | ASSHRGGNTEAF
. | TRBV7-9 | ASSRPDGYEKLF
. | TRBV14 | ASSQEGGFSARSLYEQY
. | TRBV28 | ASLQLGGEKLF
. | TRBV11-2 | ASSHRTSGSQETQY
. | TRBV7-9 | ASSSPGQRNEKLF
. | TRBV7-2 | ASSLDRVLHEQF
. | TRBV5-5 | ASSLVGRHTEAF
. | TRBV28 | ASSAYSYGYT
. | TRBV2 | ASSATETYNEQF
. | TRBV25-1 | ASSEGGTSGLLGGF
. | TRBV27 | ASSQGQLRGAQY
. | TRBV7-8 | ASSLGSASYEQY
. | TRBV27 | ASRGTSVAKNIQY
. | TRBV27 | ASMRTGEEKLF
. | TRBV18 | ASSPDSTESTDTQY
once | TRBV6-5 | ASSPGVGGYEQY
. | TRBV7-7 | ASSSSLGTGGSETQY
. | TRBV4-1 | ASSQVSGRGTDEQF
. | TRBV6-1 | ASSTTFSYEQY
. | TRBV5-1 | ASSFRQGYNEQF
. | TRBV11-2 | ASSLDRFGQPQH
. | TRBV4-2 | ASSLGWGSDTGELF
. | TRBV27 | ASSLSSGGYEQY
. | TRBV5-1 | ASRVEDITYNEQF
few | TRBV10-2 | ASSESGSYEQY
once | TRBV29-1 | SVEGGLPPRLDNEQF
. | TRBV6-5 | ASSYNGLPDEQF
. | TRBV15 | ATSTLSGQVDFLSQPQH
. | TRBV11-2 | ASTETGGYTDTQY
few | TRBV28 | ASSQSGESETQY
. | TRBV13 | ASSATEGLAGVYEQY
. | TRBV27 | ASSLSIGLADVEQY
. | TRBV30 | AWSPGQGTEAF
. | TRBV6-5 | ASTHRESYEQY
. | TRBV10-3 | AISESGRSRGQPQH
. | TRBV6-5 | ASSLDEGEKLF
. | TRBV7-9 | ASSDPGLAGPGGNEQF
. | TRBV6-6 | ASSSVGGDEEPQH
. | TRBV7-6 | ASSLERVGPSMSSYNEQF